This paragraph covers one T cell receptor beta chain sequence. Trimming took off 1 base at V and 5 bases at J, with 17 bases between the two ends. Germline CDR1 LNHDA, CDR2 SQIVND (reference sequence). This CDR3 spans 16 amino acids. This entry comes from a study of blood T cell repertoires in COVID-19. The data were produced by immunoSEQ multiplex PCR, yet TCRdb's version contains in-frame clones alone and is incomplete. The sample consists of roughly 63,000 clones, roughly 80% of them appearing once. Sequenced sample: peripheral blood. The chain is built from TRBV19 and TRBJ2-5; D might be TRBD1 (6 bases). The receptor comes from a human donor in a cohort sampled during active COVID-19. This CDR3 reads CASSIAWQGPVETQYF. The CDR3 coding sequence is TGTGCCAGTAGTATAGCGTGGCAGGGGCCGGTCGAGACCCAGTACTTC.